Presented here are 11 T cell receptor beta chains from one specimen sequenced in a study of blood T cell repertoires in COVID-19. Clones were read by immunoSEQ multiplex PCR, and TCRdb kept only the in-frame ones, dropping some. Of some 180,000 clones listed, roughly 89% are singletons. The sequencing input was peripheral blood. These receptors originate from a man aged 45-60 years with acute or convalescent COVID-19.

The chain combines TRBV12-3 or TRBV12-4 with TRBJ1-1; possibly TRBD1 for D (5 bases). Trimming shortened V by 10 bases and J by 2 bases, and 14 bases separated the two germline ends. This CDR3 has 13 residues. Here the CDR3 DNA reads TGTGCCACCAGCATAGGGGTCAACACTGAAGCTTTCTTT. It is translated as CATSIGVNTEAFF.

This chain joins TRBV25-1 and TRBJ2-3; TRBD2 aligns across 8 bases. The CDR3 spans 14 residues. V lost 2 bases and J lost 6; bases outside the gene matches: 4. The V gene's germline CDR1 is MGHDK and CDR2 SYGVNS. The DNA of the CDR3 is TGTGCCAGCAGTGAAACTAGCGGCGCGGATACGCAGTATTTT. Amino acids: CASSETSGADTQYF. Using reference TRBV25-1 and TRBJ2-3 for the parts outside the CDR3, the full variable domain is EADIYQTPRYLVIGTGKKITLECSQTMGHDKMYWYQQDPGMELHLIHYSYGVNSTEKGDLSSESTVSRIRTEHFPLTLESARPSHTSQYLCASSETSGADTQYFGPGTRLTVL.

This clone was found a few times. The chain is built from TRBV30 and TRBJ1-4; D might be TRBD1 (6 bases). From germline, CDR1 is GTSNPN and CDR2 SVGIG (reference sequence). This CDR3 is built from 14 residues. Trimming took 0 bases from V and 4 from J, leaving 9 bases between them. The CDR3 DNA reads as TGTGCCTGGAGTGTCACAGGGTATAATGAAAAACTGTTTTTT. This translates into CAWSVTGYNEKLFF.

The chain joins TRBV5-1 to TRBJ1-1, with D tentatively TRBD1 (6 bases). The V gene's germline CDR1 is SGHRS and CDR2 YFSETQ. Trimming left V 4 bases short and J 3 bases short, with 16 bases between. The length of the CDR3 is 15 residues. This CDR3 is CASSPRDNKHTEAFF. The DNA of the CDR3 is TGCGCCAGCAGCCCTCGGGACAACAAACACACTGAAGCTTTCTTT.

This chain connects TRBV4-3 to TRBJ2-5; D might be TRBD1 (6 bases). Deletions cut 1 base from V and 3 bases from J, with 12 bases between. Germline values: CDR1 LGHNA, CDR2 YSLEER. This CDR3 has 15 amino acids. The CDR3 nucleotides are TGCGCCAGCAGCCAAGGGGGGTACAGGGAAGAGACCCAGTACTTC. It translates to CASSQGGYREETQYF.

The chain recombines TRBV9 with TRBJ1-3; tentative D call: TRBD1 (5 bases). Trimming took 2 bases from V and 0 from J, leaving 9 bases between them. The CDR3 has 15 amino acids. Per the germline V gene, CDR1 is SGDLS and CDR2 is YYNGEE. The CDR3 sequence: CASSVEDSSGNTIYF. CDR3 in DNA: TGTGCCAGCAGCGTCGAAGACAGCTCTGGAAACACCATATATTTT.

The chain has TRBV11-2 and TRBJ2-2, with D uncertain. The CDR3 is 14 amino acids. Per the germline V gene, CDR1 is SGHAT and CDR2 is FQNNGV. Trimming left V 5 bases short and J 2 bases short, with 9 bases between. The CDR3 loop is CASSTEINTGELFF. The CDR3 nucleotides are TGTGCCAGCAGCACAGAAATTAACACCGGGGAGCTGTTTTTT.

The DNA of the CDR3 is TGTGCCAGCAGCTCCCACCCGGGGGGTGAAAAACTGTTTTTT. It yields the protein CASSSHPGGEKLFF. The chain links TRBV7-2 to TRBJ1-4, with D perhaps matching TRBD1 (5 bases). The CDR3 loop spans 14 amino acids. Trimming took off 4 bases at V and 7 bases at J, with 13 bases between the two ends. The V gene's germline CDR1 is SGHTA and CDR2 FQGNSA. The variable domain in full, completed from reference TRBV7-2 and TRBJ1-4, reads GAGVSQSPSNKVTEKGKDVELRCDPISGHTALYWYRQSLGQGLEFLIYFQGNSAPDKSGLPSDRFSAERTGGSVSTLTIQRTQQEDSAVYLCASSSHPGGEKLFFGSGTQLSVL.

Comment on this clone: The junction shows a germline mismatch at one end, possibly a read error. CDR3 sequence: CASSDRVLVF. As DNA, the CDR3 is TGTGCCAGCAGTGACAGGGTACTCGTCTTT. V is TRBV6-1 and J is TRBJ1-1; a possible D gene is TRBD1 (5 bases). Germline loops: CDR1 MNHNS, CDR2 SASEGT. The CDR3 runs to 10 residues.

V and J are TRBV3-1 (or the pseudogene TRBV3-2) and TRBJ1-1; D gene unclear. With 1 base removed from V and 1 base from J, the gap between germline ends came to 7 bases. Germline V gives CDR1 LGHDT, CDR2 YNNKEL (reference sequence). The CDR3 is 14 residues long. CDR3 nucleotides: TGTGCCAGCAGCCAAGGTGACAAGAACACTGAAGCTTTCTTT. The encoded protein is CASSQGDKNTEAFF.

The chain links TRBV12-3 or TRBV12-4 to TRBJ2-2; D not certain. This CDR3 has 12 amino acids. Between the trimmed V and J ends, which lost 3 bases and 7 bases, there was a span of 6 bases. The CDR3 coding sequence is TGTGCCAGCAGTTTCGAGAACGGGGAGCTGTTTTTT. It yields the protein CASSFENGELFF.